This TCR beta chain was retrieved from a study of T cells in Graves' hyperthyroidism and ophthalmopathy. Whole-study findings and limits: Ophthalmopathy stood apart from stable hyperthyroidism in a 13 V-J model.

This clonotype was found many times. Antigen unknown. There were TCR beta CDR3 regions amplified from RNA transcripts. TCR CDR3 underwent first-round RT-PCR with the HTBI primer set. TCRdb re-derived calls from the multiplex PCR reads in MiXCR, one entry per CDR3 protein. In the table there are roughly 420,000 distinct CDR3 sequences, 15% to 19% of which are singletons. With 3 bases clipped from V and 4 bases from J, the junction kept 6 bases outside the gene matches. The CDR3 is 15 residues long. Germline V gene lookup returns CDR1 LGHDT and CDR2 YNNKEL (reference sequence). Clinical symptoms, serum thyroxine, TRAb, thyroid ultrasound and orbital computed tomography informed diagnoses. Using over 8.5 ml of fresh peripheral blood, PBMCs were prepared.

The chain links TRBV3-1 to TRBJ1-1, with 9 bases fitting TRBD1. This TCR was recovered from a woman under 30 with Graves' hyperthyroidism. The specimen was blood. The CDR3 here is CASSHERQGGTEAFF. DNA for the CDR3: TGTGCCAGCAGCCATGAAAGACAGGGGGGCACTGAAGCTTTCTTT.